The text below deals with one T cell receptor beta chain. The antigen remains undetermined. These data come from a study of cytomegalovirus exposure and HLA in healthy donors. Use of 60 Vbeta and 13 Jbeta primers characterized the PCR. Profiled with immunoSEQ multiplex PCR; TCRdb holds only in-frame clones, not every one. The table shows 150,000 to 200,000 clones, with more than 75% occurring only once. Points from the study as a whole: In an earlier analysis, most TCR beta V segments were productive about 90% or about 30% of the time. Later analysis showed most CMV-associated TCR beta chains appearing HLA-restricted.

There are 15 residues in the CDR3. The V and J ends lost 6 bases and 2 bases respectively, with 17 bases between them. Looked up from germline, CDR1 is SNHLY and CDR2 is FYNNEI. The sample comprised PBMCs. J is TRBJ2-7 and V is TRBV2, with D perhaps matching TRBD2 (6 bases). The receptor's source is a woman between 45 and 65 years old in good health and CMV-seronegative. In nucleotides, the CDR3 is TGTGCCAGCAGGGAGGGCAGCGGCGGCCCCTACGAGCAGTACTTC. Protein: CASREGSGGPYEQYF.